This T cell receptor (beta chain) came from a study of blood T cell repertoires in COVID-19. The method was immunoSEQ multiplex PCR; TCRdb's version includes in-frame clones alone and lacks a portion of them. The repertoire holds approximately 150,000 clones, with about 86% as singletons. The source of this sequence is a woman aged 45-65 years with active or convalescent COVID-19. Source material: peripheral blood.

Here the CDR3 reads CASSIDRSFYGYTF. In DNA form, the CDR3 reads TGTGCCAGCAGCATTGACAGGAGTTTCTATGGCTACACCTTC. V and J are TRBV7-2 and TRBJ1-2; perhaps TRBD1 as D (6 bases). V was pared by 5 bases and J by 4 bases, with 14 bases between. The CDR3 has 14 amino acids. Germline CDR1 reads SGHTA; CDR2 reads FQGNSA.